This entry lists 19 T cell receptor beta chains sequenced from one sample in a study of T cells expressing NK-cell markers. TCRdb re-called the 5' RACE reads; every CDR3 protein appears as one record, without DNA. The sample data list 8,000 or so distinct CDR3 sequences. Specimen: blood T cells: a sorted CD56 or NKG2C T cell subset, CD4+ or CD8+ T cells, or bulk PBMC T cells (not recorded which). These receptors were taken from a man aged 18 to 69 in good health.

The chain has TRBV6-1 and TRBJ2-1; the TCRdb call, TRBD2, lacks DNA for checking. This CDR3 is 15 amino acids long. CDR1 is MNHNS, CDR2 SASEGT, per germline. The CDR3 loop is CASSGLAGGNNEQFF.

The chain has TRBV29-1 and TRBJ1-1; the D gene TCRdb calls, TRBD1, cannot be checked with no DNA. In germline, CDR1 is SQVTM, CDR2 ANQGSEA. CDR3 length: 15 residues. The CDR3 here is CSVERGRGGSDIAFF. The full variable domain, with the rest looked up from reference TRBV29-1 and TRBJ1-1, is SAVISQKPSRDICQRGTSLTIQCQVDSQVTMMFWYRQQPGQSLTLIATANQGSEATYESGFVIDKFPISRPNLTFSTLTVSNMSPEDSSIYLCSVERGRGGSDIAFFGQGTRLTVV.

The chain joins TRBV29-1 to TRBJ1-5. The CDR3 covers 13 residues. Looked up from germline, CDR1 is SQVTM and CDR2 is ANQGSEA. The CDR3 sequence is CSVVGREGQPQHF.

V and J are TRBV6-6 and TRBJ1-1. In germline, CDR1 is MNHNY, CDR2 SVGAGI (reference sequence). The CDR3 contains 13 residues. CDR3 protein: CASSYAENTEAFF.

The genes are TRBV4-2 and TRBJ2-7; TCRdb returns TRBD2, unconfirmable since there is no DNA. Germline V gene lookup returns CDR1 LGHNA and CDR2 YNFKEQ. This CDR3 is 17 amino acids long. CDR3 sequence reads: CASSQATLEGLINEQYF.

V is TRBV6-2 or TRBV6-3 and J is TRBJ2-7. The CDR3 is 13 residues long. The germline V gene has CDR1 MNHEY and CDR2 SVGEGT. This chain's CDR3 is CASRERALREQYF.

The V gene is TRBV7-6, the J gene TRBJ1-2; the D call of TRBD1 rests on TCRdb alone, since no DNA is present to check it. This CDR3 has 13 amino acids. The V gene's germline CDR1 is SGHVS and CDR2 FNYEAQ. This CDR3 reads CASSPQGDYGYTF.

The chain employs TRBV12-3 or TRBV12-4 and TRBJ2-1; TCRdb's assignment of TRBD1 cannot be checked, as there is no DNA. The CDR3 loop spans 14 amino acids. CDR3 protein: CASSLVGGQNEQFF.

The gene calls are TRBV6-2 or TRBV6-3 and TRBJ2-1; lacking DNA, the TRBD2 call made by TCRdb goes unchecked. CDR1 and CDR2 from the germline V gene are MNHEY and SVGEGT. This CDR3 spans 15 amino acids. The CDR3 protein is CASSFISLALGEQFF.

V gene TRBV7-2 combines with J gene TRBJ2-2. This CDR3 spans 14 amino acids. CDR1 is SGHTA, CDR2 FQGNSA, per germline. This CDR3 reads CASSLSLAGELFFF.

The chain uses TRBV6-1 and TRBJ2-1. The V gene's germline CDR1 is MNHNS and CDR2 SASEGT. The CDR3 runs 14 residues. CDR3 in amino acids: CASSEAEEFNEQFF.

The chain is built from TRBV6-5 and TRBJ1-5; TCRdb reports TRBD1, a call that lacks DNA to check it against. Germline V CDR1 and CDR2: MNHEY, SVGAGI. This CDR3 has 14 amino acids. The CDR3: CASSYGQGWQPQHF.

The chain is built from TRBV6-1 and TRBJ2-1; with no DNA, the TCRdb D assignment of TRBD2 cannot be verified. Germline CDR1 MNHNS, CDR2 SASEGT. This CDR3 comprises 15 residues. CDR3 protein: CASSEASGGADEQFF.

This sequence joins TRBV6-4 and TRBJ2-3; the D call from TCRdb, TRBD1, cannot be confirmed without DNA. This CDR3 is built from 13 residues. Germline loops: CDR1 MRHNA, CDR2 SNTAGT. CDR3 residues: CASSEGDPPLLYF.

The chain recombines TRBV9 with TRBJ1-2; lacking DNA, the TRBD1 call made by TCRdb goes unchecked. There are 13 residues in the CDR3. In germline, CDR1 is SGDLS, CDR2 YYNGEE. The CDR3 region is CASSAGSPSGYTF. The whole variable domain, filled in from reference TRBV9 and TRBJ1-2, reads DSGVTQTPKHLITATGQRVTLRCSPRSGDLSVYWYQQSLDQGLQFLIQYYNGEERAKGNILERFSAQQFPDLHSELNLSSLELGDSALYFCASSAGSPSGYTFGSGTRLTVV.

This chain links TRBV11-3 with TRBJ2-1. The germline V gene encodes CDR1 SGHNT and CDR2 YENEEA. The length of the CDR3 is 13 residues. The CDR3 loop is CASSSQTGNEQFF.

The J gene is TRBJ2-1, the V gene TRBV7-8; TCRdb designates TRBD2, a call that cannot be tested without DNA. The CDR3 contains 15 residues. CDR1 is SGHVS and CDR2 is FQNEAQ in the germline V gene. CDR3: CASTIGGGGHNEQFF.

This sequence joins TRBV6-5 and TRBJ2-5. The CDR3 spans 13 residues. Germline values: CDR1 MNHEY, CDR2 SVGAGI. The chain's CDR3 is CASSYIAGETQYF.

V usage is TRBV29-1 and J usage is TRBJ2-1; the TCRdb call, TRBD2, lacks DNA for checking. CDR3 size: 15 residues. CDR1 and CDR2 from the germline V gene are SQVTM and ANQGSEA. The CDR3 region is CSVARDFTSYNEQFF.